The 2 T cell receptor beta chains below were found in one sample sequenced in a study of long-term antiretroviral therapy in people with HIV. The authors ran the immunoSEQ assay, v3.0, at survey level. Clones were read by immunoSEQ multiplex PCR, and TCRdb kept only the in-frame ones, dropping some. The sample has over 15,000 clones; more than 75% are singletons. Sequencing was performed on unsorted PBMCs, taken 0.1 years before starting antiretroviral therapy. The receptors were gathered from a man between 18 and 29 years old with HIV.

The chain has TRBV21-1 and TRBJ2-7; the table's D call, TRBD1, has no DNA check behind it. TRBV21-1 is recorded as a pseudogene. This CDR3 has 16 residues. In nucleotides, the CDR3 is TGTGCCAGCAGCAAAAAGTGGGGGGGACAGGCCTACGAGCAGTACTTC. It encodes CASSKKWGGQAYEQYF.

The CDR3 protein is CASSEVRYTEAFF. Written as DNA, the CDR3 is TGTGCCAGCAGTGAAGTCAGATACACTGAAGCTTTCTTT. The rearrangement uses TRBV6-1 and TRBJ1-1; unclear D gene. V gave up 1 base and J gave up 3 bases, with 6 bases separating them. The CDR3 has 13 residues. The germline gives CDR1 MNHNS, CDR2 SASEGT.